This T cell receptor (beta chain) is from a study of blood T cell repertoires in COVID-19. Study-level background: Material from acute and convalescent COVID-19 was sourced from the United States, Italy and Spain.

Per the original data handling: Nucleated cell number was recorded as an estimate derived from reference gene primer amplification. Profiling relied on immunoSEQ multiplex PCR, and the TCRdb table lists in-frame clones only, not all of them. V, J and clone size are those of that table, while D and trimming were read from the DNA. Here the sample spans over 100,000 clones, around 80% being singletons. The CDR3 runs to 13 residues. Trimming removed 2 bases at V and 5 bases at J, with 10 bases between. CDR1 MNHEY and CDR2 SVGEGT come from the germline V gene. The chain links TRBV6-2 or TRBV6-3 to TRBJ2-7; tentative D call: TRBD2 (6 bases). The receptor's source is a woman between 65 and 79 years old with acute or convalescent COVID-19. The sequenced material came from peripheral blood. The CDR3 coding sequence is TGTGCCAGCAGTTACGTACAGCGGGACGAGCAGTACTTC. It specifies CASSYVQRDEQYF.